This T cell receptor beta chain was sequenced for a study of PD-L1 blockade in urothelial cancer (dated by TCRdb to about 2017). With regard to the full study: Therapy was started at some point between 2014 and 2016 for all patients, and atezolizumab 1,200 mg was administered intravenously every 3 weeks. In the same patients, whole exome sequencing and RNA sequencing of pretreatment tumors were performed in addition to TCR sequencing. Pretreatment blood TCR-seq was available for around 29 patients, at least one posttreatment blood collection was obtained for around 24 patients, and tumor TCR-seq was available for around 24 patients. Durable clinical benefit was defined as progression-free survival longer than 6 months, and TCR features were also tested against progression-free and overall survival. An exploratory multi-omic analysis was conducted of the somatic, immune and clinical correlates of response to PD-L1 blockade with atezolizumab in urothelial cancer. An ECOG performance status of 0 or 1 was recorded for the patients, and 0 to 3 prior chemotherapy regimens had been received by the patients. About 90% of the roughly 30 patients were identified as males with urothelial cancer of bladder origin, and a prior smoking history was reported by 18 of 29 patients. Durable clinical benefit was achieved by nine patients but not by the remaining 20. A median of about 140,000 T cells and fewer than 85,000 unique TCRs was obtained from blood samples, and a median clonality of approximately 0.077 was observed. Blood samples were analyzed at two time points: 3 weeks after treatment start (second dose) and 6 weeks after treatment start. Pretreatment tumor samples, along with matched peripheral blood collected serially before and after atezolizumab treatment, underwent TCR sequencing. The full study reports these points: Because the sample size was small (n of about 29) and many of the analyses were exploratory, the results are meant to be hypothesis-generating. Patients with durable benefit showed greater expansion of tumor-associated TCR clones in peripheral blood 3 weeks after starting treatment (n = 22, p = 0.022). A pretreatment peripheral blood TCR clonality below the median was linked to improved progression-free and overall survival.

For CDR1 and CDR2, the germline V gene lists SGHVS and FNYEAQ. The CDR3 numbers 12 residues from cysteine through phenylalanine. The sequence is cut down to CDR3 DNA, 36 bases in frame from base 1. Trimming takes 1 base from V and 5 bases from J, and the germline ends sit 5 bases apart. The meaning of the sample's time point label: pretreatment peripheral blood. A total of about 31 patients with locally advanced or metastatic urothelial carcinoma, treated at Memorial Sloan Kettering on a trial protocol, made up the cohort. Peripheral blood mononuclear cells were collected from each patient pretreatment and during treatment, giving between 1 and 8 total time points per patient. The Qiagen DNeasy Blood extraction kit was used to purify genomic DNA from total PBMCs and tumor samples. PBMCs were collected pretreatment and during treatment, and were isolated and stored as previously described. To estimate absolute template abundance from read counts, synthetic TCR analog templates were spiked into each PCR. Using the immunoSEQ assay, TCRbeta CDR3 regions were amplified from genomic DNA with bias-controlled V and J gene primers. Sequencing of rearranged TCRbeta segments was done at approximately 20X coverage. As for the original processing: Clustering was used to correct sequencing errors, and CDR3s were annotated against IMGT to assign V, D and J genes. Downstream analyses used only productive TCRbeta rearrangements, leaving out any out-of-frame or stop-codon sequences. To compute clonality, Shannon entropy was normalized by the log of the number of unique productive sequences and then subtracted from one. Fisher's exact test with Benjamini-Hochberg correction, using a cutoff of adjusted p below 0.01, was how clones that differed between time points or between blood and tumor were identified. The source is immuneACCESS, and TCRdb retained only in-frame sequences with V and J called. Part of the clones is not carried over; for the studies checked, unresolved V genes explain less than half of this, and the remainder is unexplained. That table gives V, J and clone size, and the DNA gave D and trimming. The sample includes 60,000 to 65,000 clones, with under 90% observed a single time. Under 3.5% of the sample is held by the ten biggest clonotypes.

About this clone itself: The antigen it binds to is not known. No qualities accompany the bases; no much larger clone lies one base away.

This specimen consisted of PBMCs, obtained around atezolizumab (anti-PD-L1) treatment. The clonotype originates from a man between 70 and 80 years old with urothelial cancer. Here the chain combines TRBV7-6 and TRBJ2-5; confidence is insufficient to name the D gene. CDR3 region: CASSLDTETQYF. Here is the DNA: TGTGCCAGCAGCTTAGACACCGAGACCCAGTACTTC.